Below are 22 T cell receptor beta chains sequenced from a single sample in a study of blood T cells in healthy people across ages. Combining a sample-barcoded 5' primer with a J-beta primer mix, a second PCR ran for about 6 to 11 cycles. Via MiXCR, TCRdb re-called the 5' RACE reads, giving one row per CDR3 protein. The table records over 1,300,000 distinct CDR3 sequences, approximately 63% of them present only once. Material for sequencing was blood. The receptor set was obtained from a man aged 18 to 29 in good health.

This chain links TRBV4-3 with TRBJ2-3; a possible D gene is TRBD2 (6 bases). V lost 3 bases and J 3 bases, leaving 16 bases between the germline ends. Germline-derived CDR1 and CDR2 are LGHNA and YSLEER. There are 16 residues in the CDR3. The CDR3 region has the DNA TGCGCCAGCAGCCACGGGACTCTCCTAATGACAGATACGCAGTATTTT. It yields the protein CASSHGTLLMTDTQYF.

V is TRBV7-9 and J is TRBJ1-2; 9 nucleotides line up with TRBD1. The V gene's germline CDR1 is SEHNR and CDR2 FQNEAQ (reference sequence). The CDR3 runs 19 residues. Trimming took 5 bases from V and 7 from J; bases not matched to a gene: 23. The CDR3 here is CASSPIGQGRSSPRGGYTF. The CDR3 DNA follows: TGTGCCAGCAGCCCAATAGGACAGGGGCGATCGTCCCCTCGGGGTGGCTACACCTTC.

There are a few counts of this clonotype. The rearrangement links TRBV20-1 to TRBJ2-1, with D hard to call. V lost 0 bases and J lost 2, with 14 bases in between. The CDR3 runs to 16 residues. Germline assignment: CDR1 DFQATT and CDR2 SNEGSKA (reference sequence). The CDR3 protein is CSARDRRGTPYNEQFF. The CDR3 bases are TGCAGTGCTAGAGATAGGAGAGGCACCCCCTACAATGAGCAGTTCTTC.

There are a few counts of this clonotype. The chain has TRBV4-3 and TRBJ2-3; perhaps D is TRBD1 or TRBD2 (6 bases each). CDR3 length: 18 residues. The V and J ends lost 0 bases and 3 bases respectively, with 19 bases between them. From germline, CDR1 is LGHNA and CDR2 YSLEER. The CDR3 nucleotides read TGCGCCAGCAGCCAAGAGGGGGTGAGGGGGGAATTAACAGATACGCAGTATTTT. It is translated as CASSQEGVRGELTDTQYF.

This chain connects TRBV7-2 to TRBJ1-2; 7 nucleotides align to TRBD1. CDR3 length: 15 amino acids. The ends lost 1 base at V and 6 bases at J; junction bases unmatched: 8. Germline CDR1 SGHTA, CDR2 FQGNSA. The CDR3 spells CASSLVTGFENGYTF. The DNA for the CDR3 is TGTGCCAGCAGCTTAGTGACAGGGTTCGAGAATGGCTACACCTTC.

The V call is TRBV28, the J call TRBJ2-7; 8 nucleotides line up with TRBD1. CDR1 and CDR2 (germline): MDHEN, SYDVKM. This CDR3 contains 13 residues. The J segment lost 7 bases and the V segment lost 8 bases, leaving 10 bases of the junction unmatched. CDR3 amino acids: CASRPGTGWEQYF. The CDR3 nucleotides read TGTGCCAGCCGCCCGGGGACAGGCTGGGAGCAGTACTTC.

The chain couples TRBV12-3 or TRBV12-4 to TRBJ1-6; possible D gene TRBD1, 6 bases. V was pared by 5 bases and J by 1 base, with 21 bases between. The CDR3 totals 19 residues. CDR3 loop: CASSPSLGGGVSYNSPLHF. In nucleotides, the CDR3 is TGTGCCAGCAGTCCCTCTCTAGGGGGTGGGGTGTCCTATAATTCACCCCTCCACTTT.

The sample holds one count of this clonotype. The CDR3: CASHSRDTDYEQYF. DNA for the CDR3: TGTGCCAGTCACAGCCGGGACACGGACTACGAGCAGTACTTC. This chain joins TRBV19 and TRBJ2-4; maybe TRBD1 (6 bases). The J call may be faulty, since TRBJ2-7 better matches the DNA end. The germline CDR1 and CDR2 sequences are LNHDA and SQIVND (reference sequence). CDR3 length: 14 amino acids.

The gene calls are TRBV25-1 and TRBJ2-4; weak D call: TRBD2 (5 bases). Judging by the DNA end, TRBJ2-7 fits better; the J call may be wrong. CDR1 is MGHDK and CDR2 is SYGVNS in the germline V gene. CDR3 size: 12 residues. The CDR3 is CASAQTGNEQYF. CDR3 DNA sequence: TGTGCCAGCGCTCAGACGGGGAACGAGCAGTACTTC.

V usage is TRBV6-5 and J usage is TRBJ2-6, with no clear D. Germline CDR1 and CDR2: MNHEY and SVGAGI. V was cut by 5 bases and J by 2 bases, with 4 bases left in between. The CDR3 spans 13 residues. The CDR3 loop reads CASSDPGANVLTF. In DNA form, the CDR3 reads TGTGCCAGCAGTGATCCTGGGGCCAACGTCCTGACTTTC.

The V call is TRBV10-3, the J call TRBJ2-7; perhaps TRBD1 as D (6 bases). CDR3 size: 13 residues. In germline, CDR1 is ENHRY, CDR2 SYGVKD. Trimming left V 6 bases short and J 3 bases short, with 12 bases between. The CDR3 is CAIRATGLYEQYF. CDR3 in DNA: TGTGCCATCAGGGCGACAGGCCTCTACGAGCAGTACTTC.

The chain couples TRBV20-1 to TRBJ2-1, with D unresolved. CDR3 length: 13 amino acids. Deletions cut 3 bases from V and 7 bases from J, with 13 bases between. The germline V gene has CDR1 DFQATT and CDR2 SNEGSKA (reference sequence). In DNA, the CDR3 is TGCAGTGCTAGTAAACGGCCCGCTAATGAGCAGTTCTTC. It translates to CSASKRPANEQFF.

The sample holds a few counts of this clonotype. The chain joins TRBV6-5 to TRBJ2-1; TRBD2 is a possible D gene (5 bases). Germline CDR1 is MNHEY and CDR2 is SVGAGI. The CDR3 is made up of 16 amino acids. The ends were cut back, 6 bases at V and 2 bases at J, with 17 bases in the middle. CDR3 in amino acids: CASSPSHGKPYNEQFF. The CDR3 DNA sequence: TGTGCCAGCAGCCCATCTCACGGGAAGCCCTACAATGAGCAGTTCTTC.

This chain links TRBV20-1 with TRBJ2-3, with D maybe TRBD2 (7 bases). The CDR3 is 14 residues long. The V gene's germline CDR1 is DFQATT and CDR2 SNEGSKA (reference sequence). The V end was cut by 5 bases, the J end by 4 bases, with 16 bases between. CDR3 in amino acids: CSAGGGGSPDTQYF. CDR3 sequence (DNA): TGCAGTGCTGGCGGGGGCGGGAGTCCAGATACGCAGTATTTT.

The CDR3, as DNA: TGTGCCAGCAGTGACAAGGGATGGAATGAGCAGTTCTTC. As protein: CASSDKGWNEQFF. V usage is TRBV2 and J usage is TRBJ2-1; D is unclear. Looked up from germline, CDR1 is SNHLY and CDR2 is FYNNEI. The length of the CDR3 is 13 residues. Trimming shortened V by 3 bases and J by 7 bases, and 10 bases separated the two germline ends. The variable domain in full, completed from reference TRBV2 and TRBJ2-1, reads EPEVTQTPSHQVTQMGQEVILRCVPISNHLYFYWYRQILGQKVEFLVSFYNNEISEKSEIFDDQFSVERPDGSNFTLKIRSTKLEDSAMYFCASSDKGWNEQFFGPGTRLTVL.

The V and J genes are TRBV4-1 and TRBJ2-7; D possibly matches TRBD1 or TRBD2 (5 bases each). The CDR3 has 18 amino acids. The V end was cut by 3 bases, the J end by 0 bases, with 21 bases between. Per the germline V gene, CDR1 is MGHRA and CDR2 is YSYEKL. This CDR3 is CASSQQPRGRPSSYEQYF. The DNA of the CDR3 is TGCGCCAGCAGCCAGCAACCCCGGGGACGGCCAAGCTCCTACGAGCAGTACTTC.

The chain uses TRBV4-3 and TRBJ2-3, with D hard to call. From germline, CDR1 is LGHNA and CDR2 YSLEER. The ends were cut back, 1 base at V and 0 bases at J, with 11 bases in the middle. This CDR3 comprises 16 residues. DNA for the CDR3: TGCGCCAGCAGCCAAGTCTCCCCTAGTAGCACAGATACGCAGTATTTT. Translated: CASSQVSPSSTDTQYF.

This clonotype has ten or more counts. This chain links TRBV6-2 or TRBV6-3 with TRBJ2-7, with unresolved D. The CDR3 has 11 residues. Germline V gene data show CDR1 as MNHEY and CDR2 as SVGEGT. Deletions cut 2 bases from V and 2 bases from J, with 1 base between. The CDR3 sequence is CASSYTYEQYF. The CDR3 nucleotides read TGTGCCAGCAGTTACACCTACGAGCAGTACTTC.

This clonotype was observed a few times. The chain uses TRBV6-2 or TRBV6-3 and TRBJ2-1; no firm D call. The ends were cut back, 6 bases at V and 12 bases at J, with 15 bases in the middle. Per the germline V gene, CDR1 is MNHEY and CDR2 is SVGEGT. This CDR3 spans 12 amino acids. In DNA form, the CDR3 reads TGTGCCAGCAGCCACACGATGGCGACGCAGTTCTTC. It specifies CASSHTMATQFF.

The V and J genes are TRBV4-1 and TRBJ2-3, with D tentatively TRBD2 (7 bases). The V gene's germline CDR1 is MGHRA and CDR2 YSYEKL. Trimming removed 6 bases from V and 2 bases from J, with 18 bases in between. This CDR3 comprises 16 residues. The CDR3, as DNA: TGCGCCAGCAGAGTGGGATGGGGGGGGCACACAGATACGCAGTATTTT. Protein: CASRVGWGGHTDTQYF.

V and J are TRBV28 and TRBJ2-7; the match to TRBD2 covers 7 bases. The V gene's germline CDR1 is MDHEN and CDR2 SYDVKM. V trimming: 7 bases; J trimming: 2 bases; junction bases outside the gene matches: 2. The CDR3 sequence is 12 residues long. Here the CDR3 reads CASKAGAYEQYF. The CDR3 nucleotides are TGTGCCAGCAAGGCGGGAGCCTACGAGCAGTACTTC.

This chain links TRBV10-2 with TRBJ2-2; D unclear. Trimming removed 5 bases at V and 1 base at J, with 8 bases between. CDR1 WSHSY and CDR2 SAAADI come from the germline V gene. This CDR3 has 14 amino acids. CDR3 in DNA: TGCGCCAGCAGTTCCCCCGGGAACACCGGGGAGCTGTTTTTT. It yields the protein CASSSPGNTGELFF.